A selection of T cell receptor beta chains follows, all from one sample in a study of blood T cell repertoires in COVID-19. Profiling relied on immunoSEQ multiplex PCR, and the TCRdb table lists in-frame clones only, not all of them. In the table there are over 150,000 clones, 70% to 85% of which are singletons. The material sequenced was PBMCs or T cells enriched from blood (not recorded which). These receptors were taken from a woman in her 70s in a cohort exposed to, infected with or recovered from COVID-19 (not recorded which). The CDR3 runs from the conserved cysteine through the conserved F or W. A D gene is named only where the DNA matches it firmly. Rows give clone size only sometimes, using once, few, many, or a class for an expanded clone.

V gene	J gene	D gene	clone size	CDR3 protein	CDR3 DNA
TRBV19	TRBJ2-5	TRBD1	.	CASSTTGGIGTQYF	TGTGCCAGTAGTACCACAGGGGGCATCGGGACCCAGTACTTC
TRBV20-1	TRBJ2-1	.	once	CSASQGSPNEQFF	TGCAGTGCTAGTCAGGGTTCCCCCAATGAGCAGTTCTTC
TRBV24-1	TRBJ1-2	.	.	CATGGSDSGYTF	TGTGCCACCGGCGGGAGTGATAGTGGCTACACCTTC
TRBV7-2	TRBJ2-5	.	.	CASSTNRVGETQYF	TGTGCCAGCAGCACCAACAGGGTTGGGGAGACCCAGTACTTC
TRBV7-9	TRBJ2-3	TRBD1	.	CASSSPGGASTDTQYF	TGTGCCAGCAGTTCCCCAGGGGGCGCGAGCACAGATACGCAGTATTTT
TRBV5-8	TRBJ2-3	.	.	CASSDGNPSTDTQYF	TGTGCCAGCAGCGACGGGAACCCTAGCACAGATACGCAGTATTTT
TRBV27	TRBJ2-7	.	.	CASSTRRGYEQYF	TGTGCCAGCAGTACACGGCGAGGTTACGAGCAGTACTTC
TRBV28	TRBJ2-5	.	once	CASSLEVPSGSYYF	TGTGCCAGCAGTTTAGAGGTCCCCTCGGGTTCGTACTACTTC
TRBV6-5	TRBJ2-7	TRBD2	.	CASSPGAAGGEQYF	TGTGCCAGCAGCCCAGGAGCAGCGGGGGGCGAGCAGTACTTC
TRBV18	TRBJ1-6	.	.	CASSPEGINSPLHF	TGTGCCAGCTCACCAGAGGGCATTAATTCACCCCTCCACTTT
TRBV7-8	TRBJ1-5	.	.	CASRPDSRYSNQPQHF	TGTGCCAGCAGACCAGACAGCCGCTATAGCAATCAGCCCCAGCATTTT
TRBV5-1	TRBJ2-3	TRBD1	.	CASSLRGQGTDTQYF	TGCGCCAGCAGCTTGAGGGGACAGGGAACAGATACGCAGTATTTT
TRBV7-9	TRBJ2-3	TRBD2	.	CASSLIGREEAQYF	TGTGCCAGCAGCTTAATAGGACGGGAGGAGGCGCAGTATTTT
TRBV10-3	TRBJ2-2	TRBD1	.	CAISQHRTGPTGELFF	TGTGCCATCAGCCAACATAGGACAGGGCCCACCGGGGAGCTGTTTTTT
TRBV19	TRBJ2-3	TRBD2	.	CASSISGRGEDTQYF	TGTGCCAGTAGTATAAGTGGGAGGGGTGAAGATACGCAGTATTTT
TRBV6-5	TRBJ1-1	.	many	CASSYGAGKHTEAFF	TGTGCCAGCAGTTACGGGGCGGGAAAGCACACTGAAGCTTTCTTT
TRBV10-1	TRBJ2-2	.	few	CASSEKGWNTGELFF	TGCGCCAGCAGTGAGAAGGGGTGGAACACCGGGGAGCTGTTTTTT
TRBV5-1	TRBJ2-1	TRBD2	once	CASSPVAGGGGNEQFF	TGCGCCAGCAGCCCGGTAGCGGGAGGGGGGGGCAATGAGCAGTTCTTC
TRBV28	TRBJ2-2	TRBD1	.	CASSFWGQFSPGELFF	TGTGCCAGCAGTTTTTGGGGACAGTTTAGCCCCGGGGAGCTGTTTTTT
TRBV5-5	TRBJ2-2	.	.	CASSFSPANTGELFF	TGTGCCAGCAGCTTTTCGCCAGCGAACACCGGGGAGCTGTTTTTT